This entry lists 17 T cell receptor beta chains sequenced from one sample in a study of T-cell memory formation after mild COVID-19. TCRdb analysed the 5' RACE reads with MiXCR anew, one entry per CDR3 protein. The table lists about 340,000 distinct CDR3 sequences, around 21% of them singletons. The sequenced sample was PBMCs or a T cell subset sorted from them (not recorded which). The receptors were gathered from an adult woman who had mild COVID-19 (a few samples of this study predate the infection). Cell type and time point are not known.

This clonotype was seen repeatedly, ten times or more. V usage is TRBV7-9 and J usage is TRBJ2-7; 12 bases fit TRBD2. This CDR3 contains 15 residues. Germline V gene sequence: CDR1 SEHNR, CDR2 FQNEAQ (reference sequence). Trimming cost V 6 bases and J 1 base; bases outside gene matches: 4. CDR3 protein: CASSFGLAGSYEQYF. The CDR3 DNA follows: TGTGCCAGCAGTTTCGGACTAGCGGGATCCTACGAGCAGTACTTC.

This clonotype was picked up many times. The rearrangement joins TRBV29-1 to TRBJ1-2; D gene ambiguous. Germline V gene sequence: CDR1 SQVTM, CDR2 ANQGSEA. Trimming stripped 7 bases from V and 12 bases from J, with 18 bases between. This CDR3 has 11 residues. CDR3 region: CSAPAGQSNTF. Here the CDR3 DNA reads TGCAGCGCTCCCGCCGGGCAGTCGAACACCTTC.

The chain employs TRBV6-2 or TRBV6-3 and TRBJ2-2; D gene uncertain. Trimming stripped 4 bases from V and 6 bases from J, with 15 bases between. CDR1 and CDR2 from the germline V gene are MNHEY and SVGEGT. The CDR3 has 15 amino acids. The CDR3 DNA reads TGTGCCAGCAGTTTTCGACTTCCGGGTGCCGGGGAGCTGTTTTTT. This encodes CASSFRLPGAGELFF.

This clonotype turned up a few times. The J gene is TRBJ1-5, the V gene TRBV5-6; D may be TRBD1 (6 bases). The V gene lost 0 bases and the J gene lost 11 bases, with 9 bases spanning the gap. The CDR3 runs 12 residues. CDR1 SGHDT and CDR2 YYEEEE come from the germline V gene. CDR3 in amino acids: CASSLGDTAQHF. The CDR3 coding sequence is TGTGCCAGCAGCTTGGGGGACACGGCCCAGCATTTT.

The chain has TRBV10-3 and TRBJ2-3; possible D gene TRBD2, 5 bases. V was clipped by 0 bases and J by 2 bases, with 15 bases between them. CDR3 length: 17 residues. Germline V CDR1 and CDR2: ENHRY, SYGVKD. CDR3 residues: CAISESSGGYSTDTQYF. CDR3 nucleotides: TGTGCCATCAGTGAGTCGAGCGGCGGTTACTCCACAGATACGCAGTATTTT.

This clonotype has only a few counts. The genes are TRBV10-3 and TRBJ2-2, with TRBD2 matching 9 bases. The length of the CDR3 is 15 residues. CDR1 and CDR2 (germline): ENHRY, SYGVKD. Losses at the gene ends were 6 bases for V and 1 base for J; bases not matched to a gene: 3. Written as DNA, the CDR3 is TGTGCCATCAGGGAAGCGGGGGGGAACACCGGGGAGCTGTTTTTT. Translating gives CAIREAGGNTGELFF.

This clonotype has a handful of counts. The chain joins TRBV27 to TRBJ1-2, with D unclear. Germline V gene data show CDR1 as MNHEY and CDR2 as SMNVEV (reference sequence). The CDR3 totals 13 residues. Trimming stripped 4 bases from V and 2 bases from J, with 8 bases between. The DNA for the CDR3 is TGTGCCAGCAGTTCGGTGGAGAACTATGGCTACACCTTC. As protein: CASSSVENYGYTF.

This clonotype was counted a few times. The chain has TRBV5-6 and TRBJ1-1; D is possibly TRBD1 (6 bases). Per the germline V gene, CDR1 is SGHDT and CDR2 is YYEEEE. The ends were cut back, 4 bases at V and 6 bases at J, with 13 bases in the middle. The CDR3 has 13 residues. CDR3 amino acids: CASSLVGAAEAFF. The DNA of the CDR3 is TGTGCCAGCAGCCTGGTGGGGGCGGCTGAAGCTTTCTTT.

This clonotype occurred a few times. DNA of the CDR3: TGTGCCAGCAGCGTAGGCAGCGAGGGGCCCTACGAGCAGTACTTC. It is translated as CASSVGSEGPYEQYF. The V call is TRBV9, the J call TRBJ2-7; either TRBD1 or TRBD2 may supply D (5 bases each). The CDR3 spans 15 residues. The germline V gene has CDR1 SGDLS and CDR2 YYNGEE. V lost 0 bases, J lost 2 bases, and 12 bases lay in between.

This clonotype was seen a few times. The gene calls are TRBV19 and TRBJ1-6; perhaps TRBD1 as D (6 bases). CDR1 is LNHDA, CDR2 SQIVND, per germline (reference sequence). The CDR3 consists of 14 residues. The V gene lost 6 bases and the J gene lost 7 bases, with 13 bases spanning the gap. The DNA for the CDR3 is TGTGCCAGTAGGCCACAGGGATCCAATTCACCCCTCCACTTT. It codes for CASRPQGSNSPLHF. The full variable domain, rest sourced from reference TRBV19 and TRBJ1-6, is DGGITQSPKYLFRKEGQNVTLSCEQNLNHDAMYWYRQDPGQGLRLIYYSQIVNDFQKGDIAEGYSVSREKKESFPLTVTSAQKNPTAFYLCASRPQGSNSPLHFGNGTRLTVT.

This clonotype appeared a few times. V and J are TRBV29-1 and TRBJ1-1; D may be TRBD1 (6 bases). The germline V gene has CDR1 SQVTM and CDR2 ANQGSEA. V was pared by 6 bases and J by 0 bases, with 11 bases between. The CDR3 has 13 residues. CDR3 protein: CSVRGQMNTEAFF. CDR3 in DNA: TGCAGCGTGCGGGGGCAGATGAACACTGAAGCTTTCTTT. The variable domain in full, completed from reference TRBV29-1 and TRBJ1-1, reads SAVISQKPSRDICQRGTSLTIQCQVDSQVTMMFWYRQQPGQSLTLIATANQGSEATYESGFVIDKFPISRPNLTFSTLTVSNMSPEDSSIYLCSVRGQMNTEAFFGQGTRLTVV.

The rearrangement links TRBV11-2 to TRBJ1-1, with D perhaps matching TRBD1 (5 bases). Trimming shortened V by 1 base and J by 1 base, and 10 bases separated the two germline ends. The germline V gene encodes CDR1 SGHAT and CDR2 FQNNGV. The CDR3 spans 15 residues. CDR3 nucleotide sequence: TGTGCCAGCAGCTTAGGAAGGGGCGGGAACACTGAAGCTTTCTTT. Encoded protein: CASSLGRGGNTEAFF.

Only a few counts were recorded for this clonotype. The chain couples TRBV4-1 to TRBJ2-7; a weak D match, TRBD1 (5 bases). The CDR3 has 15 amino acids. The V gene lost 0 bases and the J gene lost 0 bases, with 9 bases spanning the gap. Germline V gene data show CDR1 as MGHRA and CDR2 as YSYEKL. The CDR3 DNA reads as TGCGCCAGCAGCCAAGATTTCGACAGCTCCTACGAGCAGTACTTC. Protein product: CASSQDFDSSYEQYF.

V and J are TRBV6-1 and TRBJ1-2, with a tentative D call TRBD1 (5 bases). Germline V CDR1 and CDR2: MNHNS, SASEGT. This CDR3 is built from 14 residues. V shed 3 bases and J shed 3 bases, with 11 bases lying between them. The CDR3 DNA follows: TGTGCCAGCAGTGAGGGACCAACCGACTATGGCTACACCTTC. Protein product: CASSEGPTDYGYTF.

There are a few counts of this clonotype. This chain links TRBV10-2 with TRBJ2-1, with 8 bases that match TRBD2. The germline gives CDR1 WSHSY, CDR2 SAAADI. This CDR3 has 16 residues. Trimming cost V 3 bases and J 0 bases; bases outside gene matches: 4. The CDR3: CASSDTSGSSYNEQFF. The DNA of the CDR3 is TGCGCCAGCAGTGACACTAGCGGAAGCTCCTACAATGAGCAGTTCTTC.

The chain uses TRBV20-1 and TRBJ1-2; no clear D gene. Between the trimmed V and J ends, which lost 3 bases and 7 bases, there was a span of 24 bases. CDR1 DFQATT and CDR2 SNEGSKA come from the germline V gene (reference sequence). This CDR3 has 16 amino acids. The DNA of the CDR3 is TGCAGTGCTAGGATTGGGAACGCGGCCGTGGTTGGTGGCTACACCTTC. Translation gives CSARIGNAAVVGGYTF.

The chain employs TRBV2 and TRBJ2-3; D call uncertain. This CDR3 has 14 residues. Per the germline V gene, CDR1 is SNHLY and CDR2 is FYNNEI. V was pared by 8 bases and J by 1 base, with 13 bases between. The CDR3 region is CASPRRLGTDTQYF. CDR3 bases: TGTGCCAGCCCCCGGAGACTCGGCACAGATACGCAGTATTTT.